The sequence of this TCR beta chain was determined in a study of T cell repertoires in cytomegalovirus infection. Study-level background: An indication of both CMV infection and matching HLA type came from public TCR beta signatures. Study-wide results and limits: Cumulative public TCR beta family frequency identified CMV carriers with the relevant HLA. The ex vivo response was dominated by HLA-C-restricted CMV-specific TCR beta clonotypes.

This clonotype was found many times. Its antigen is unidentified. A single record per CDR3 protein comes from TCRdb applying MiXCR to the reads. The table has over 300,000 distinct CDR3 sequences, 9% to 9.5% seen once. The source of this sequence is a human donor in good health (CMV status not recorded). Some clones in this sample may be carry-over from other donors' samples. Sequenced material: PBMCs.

Written as DNA, the CDR3 is TGTGCCAGCAGTCGCGGACACTCTGGGGCCAACGTCCTGACTTTC. As protein: CASSRGHSGANVLTF. The rearrangement uses TRBV7-2 and TRBJ2-6, with D perhaps matching TRBD1 (5 bases). Germline V gene lookup returns CDR1 SGHTA and CDR2 FQGNSA. This CDR3 region has 15 residues. Trimming took 6 bases from V and 0 from J, leaving 9 bases between them.